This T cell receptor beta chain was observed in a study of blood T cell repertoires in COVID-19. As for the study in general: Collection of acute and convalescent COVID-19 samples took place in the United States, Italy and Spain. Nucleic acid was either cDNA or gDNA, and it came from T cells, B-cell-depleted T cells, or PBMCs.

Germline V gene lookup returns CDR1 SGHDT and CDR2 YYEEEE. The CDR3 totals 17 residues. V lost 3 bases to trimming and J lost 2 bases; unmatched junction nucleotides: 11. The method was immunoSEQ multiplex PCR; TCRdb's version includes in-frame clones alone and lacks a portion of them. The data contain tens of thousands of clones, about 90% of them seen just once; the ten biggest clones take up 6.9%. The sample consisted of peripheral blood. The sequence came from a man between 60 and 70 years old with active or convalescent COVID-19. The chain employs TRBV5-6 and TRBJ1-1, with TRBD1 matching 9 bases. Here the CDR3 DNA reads TGTGCCAGCAGCTGGGGAGGGACAGGGAGACCTAACACTGAAGCTTTCTTT. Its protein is CASSWGGTGRPNTEAFF.